What follows are 18 T cell receptor beta chains derived from one specimen sequenced in a study of T cell responses to AZD1222 COVID-19 vaccine. TCRdb's table, derived via immunoSEQ multiplex PCR, lists solely in-frame clones and lacks some. Found here are around 220,000 clones, less than 95% of them singletons; the top ten hold over 1.5%. The input for sequencing was peripheral blood, taken 28 days after the second dose of the MenACWY control vaccine. The source is an adult who received the MenACWY meningococcal vaccine as a control.

The rearrangement links TRBV29-1 to TRBJ2-7; D might be TRBD1 (6 bases). Trimming stripped 4 bases from V and 6 bases from J, with 16 bases between. The CDR3 spans 13 residues. The germline V gene has CDR1 SQVTM and CDR2 ANQGSEA. DNA of the CDR3: TGCAGCGTTGCTTTTGCCAGGGGCAGCGAGCAGTACTTC. Its translation: CSVAFARGSEQYF.

The chain couples TRBV19 to TRBJ1-2; D unclear. The CDR3 has 13 amino acids. Germline V CDR1 and CDR2: LNHDA, SQIVND (reference sequence). Trimming removed 7 bases from V and 4 bases from J, with 13 bases in between. The CDR3 protein is CASTNQGPYGYTF. CDR3 bases: TGTGCCAGTACCAACCAAGGCCCCTATGGCTACACCTTC.

The J gene is TRBJ1-2, the V gene TRBV5-4; tentatively, D is TRBD1 (6 bases). V lost 4 bases and J lost 7, with 17 bases in between. This CDR3 contains 14 residues. Germline CDR1 reads SGHNT; CDR2 reads YYREEE (reference sequence). Written as DNA, the CDR3 is TGTGCCAGCAGCGGGGCGGGGGGCATTTTTGGCTACACCTTC. Its protein is CASSGAGGIFGYTF.

The chain links TRBV11-2 to TRBJ2-1; 11 positions match TRBD2. The CDR3 runs to 15 residues. Germline CDR1 is SGHAT and CDR2 is FQNNGV. V shed 5 bases and J 4 bases; nucleotides not matched to a gene: 4. DNA of the CDR3: TGTGCCAGCAGCACCGGGACTAGCGGATACAATGAGCAGTTCTTC. Protein: CASSTGTSGYNEQFF.

This chain uses TRBV25-1 with TRBJ1-6, with D uncertain. V dropped 7 bases and J dropped 11 bases, with 18 bases sitting between them. This CDR3 is 14 amino acids long. Germline CDR1 MGHDK, CDR2 SYGVNS. CDR3: CASTWGSLRTPLHF. CDR3 DNA: TGTGCCAGCACCTGGGGTTCGTTACGGACACCCCTCCACTTT.

The chain carries TRBV27 and TRBJ1-1; D not certain. Trimming shortened V by 0 bases and J by 4 bases, and 6 bases separated the two germline ends. In germline, CDR1 is MNHEY, CDR2 SMNVEV (reference sequence). This CDR3 is 13 amino acids long. The CDR3 spells CASSLSRATEAFF. The DNA for the CDR3 is TGTGCCAGCAGTTTATCTCGAGCCACTGAAGCTTTCTTT.

The V call is TRBV6-1, the J call TRBJ1-4, with D possibly being TRBD1 (5 bases). The CDR3 sequence is 14 residues long. V lost 1 base and J 8 bases, leaving 11 bases between the germline ends. Germline loops: CDR1 MNHNS, CDR2 SASEGT. DNA of the CDR3: TGTGCCAGCAGTGAAGTCGGCTGGGGGGAAAAACTGTTTTTT. This gives the protein CASSEVGWGEKLFF.

The J gene is TRBJ1-3, the V gene TRBV2; D unclear. Trimming cost V 8 bases and J 0 bases, with 20 bases left between them. The CDR3 consists of 17 residues. Germline CDR1 reads SNHLY; CDR2 reads FYNNEI. CDR3 sequence (DNA): TGTGCCAGCGGTTACGTGGTACGCCCAAGCTCTGGAAACACCATATATTTT. Its translation is CASGYVVRPSSGNTIYF.

This sequence joins TRBV6-1 and TRBJ2-7; 8 bases match TRBD2. This CDR3 is 15 amino acids long. Germline V gene lookup returns CDR1 MNHNS and CDR2 SASEGT. The J segment lost 2 bases and the V segment lost 1 base, leaving 4 bases of the junction unmatched. In DNA form, the CDR3 reads TGTGCCAGCAGTGAAGTCCCGGGAGGGCCCTACGAGCAGTACTTC. It is translated as CASSEVPGGPYEQYF.

The rearrangement links TRBV28 to TRBJ1-2; possible D gene TRBD1, 5 bases. V was trimmed by 2 bases and J by 3 bases, leaving 13 bases between them. CDR1 MDHEN and CDR2 SYDVKM come from the germline V gene. The CDR3 consists of 15 residues. The DNA of the CDR3 is TGTGCCAGCAGTTTACTCAGGGTAGCGGACTATGGCTACACCTTC. This gives the protein CASSLLRVADYGYTF.

Worth noting for this clone: The CDR3 carries no conserved terminal phenylalanine or tryptophan, so it likely arises from a read error. No DNA is shown, since the ends of the CDR3 on it are uncertain; the CDR3 is the one TCRdb lists. The gene calls are TRBV21-1 and TRBJ1-2; the DNA was not used to check the table's D call, TRBD1. TRBV21-1 is shown as a pseudogene. A total of 9 residues make up the CDR3, ends included. CDR3 amino acids: CGATVEGAV.

This clone was counted a single time. V is TRBV2 and J is TRBJ2-7; 10 positions match TRBD1. The CDR3 spans 14 residues. Unmatched junction bases numbered 2, after V lost 3 bases and J lost 3 bases. Germline V lookup: CDR1 SNHLY, CDR2 FYNNEI. The CDR3: CASSETGGLYEQYF. In DNA, the CDR3 is TGTGCCAGCAGTGAGACAGGGGGCCTCTACGAGCAGTACTTC.

The rearrangement joins TRBV5-1 to TRBJ2-2; 12 bases are a match to TRBD1. V lost 1 base, J lost 6 bases, and 13 bases stayed unmatched. Germline assignment: CDR1 SGHRS and CDR2 YFSETQ. CDR3 length: 19 amino acids. CDR3 coding DNA: TGCGCCAGCAGCTTGATCGCGGGACAGGGGGCGCGGAATTCCGGGGAGCTGTTTTTT. Translating it yields CASSLIAGQGARNSGELFF.

The chain has TRBV5-1 and TRBJ1-5, with D unclear. V lost 1 base, J lost 9 bases, and 17 bases lay in between. CDR1 and CDR2 from the germline V gene are SGHRS and YFSETQ. This CDR3 has 15 residues. The CDR3 coding sequence is TGCGCCAGCAGCTTGAGAGGGCAGCCCGACGGGCCCCAGCATTTT. Translating gives CASSLRGQPDGPQHF.

The V and J genes are TRBV2 and TRBJ1-5; 11 bases match TRBD1. Germline-derived CDR1 and CDR2 are SNHLY and FYNNEI. V lost 6 bases to trimming and J lost 0 bases; unmatched junction nucleotides: 4. The CDR3 length is 16 residues. CDR3 nucleotides: TGTGCCAGCAGCCCGGACAGGGGGCATAGCAATCAGCCCCAGCATTTT. It yields the protein CASSPDRGHSNQPQHF.

The chain employs TRBV7-2 and TRBJ1-5; 11 bases agree with TRBD1. The CDR3 sequence is 15 residues long. CDR1 is SGHTA, CDR2 FQGNSA, per germline. V shed 5 bases and J 6 bases; nucleotides not matched to a gene: 6. CDR3 protein: CASSPGQGGTQPQHF. Here the CDR3 DNA reads TGTGCCAGCAGCCCGGGACAGGGGGGCACTCAGCCCCAGCATTTT. Together with reference TRBV7-2 and TRBJ1-5, the CDR3 gives the full variable domain: GAGVSQSPSNKVTEKGKDVELRCDPISGHTALYWYRQSLGQGLEFLIYFQGNSAPDKSGLPSDRFSAERTGGSVSTLTIQRTQQEDSAVYLCASSPGQGGTQPQHFGDGTRLSIL.

This rearrangement joins TRBV11-3 to TRBJ2-2; D may be TRBD1 (7 bases). CDR1 and CDR2 (germline): SGHNT, YENEEA. This CDR3 spans 18 amino acids. The V end was cut by 0 bases, the J end by 0 bases, with 14 bases between. CDR3 in DNA: TGTGCCAGCAGCTTAGATCAGGGGGGATCCTCGAACACCGGGGAGCTGTTTTTT. Translating it yields CASSLDQGGSSNTGELFF.

The genes are TRBV20-1 and TRBJ2-5; a possible D gene is TRBD2 (5 bases). The CDR3 covers 14 residues. The V gene lost 3 bases and the J gene lost 5 bases, with 16 bases spanning the gap. Germline-derived CDR1 and CDR2 are DFQATT and SNEGSKA (reference sequence). In DNA, the CDR3 is TGCAGTGCTAGTTATGGGAGCAACTCGGAGACCCAGTACTTC. This encodes CSASYGSNSETQYF.